The 26 T cell receptor beta chains below come from one sample, sequenced in a study of identical twins (dated by TCRdb to the mid-2010s). The receptor library was made with 5' RACE. This sample was sequenced with an Illumina HiSeq 2000. Starting from the raw public reads, TCRdb applied fastp trimming at Q25, assembled clones with MiXCR and retained in-frame beta chains. Entries that share a CDR3 protein sequence are merged under the most common genes and DNA. The sample data list about 200,000 distinct CDR3 sequences, and 10% to 13% of these were observed just once. Jointly, the top ten make up roughly 10% of the sample. The sample comprised memory T cells sorted from blood. Interpreted using the paper, the cell subset or site label stands for: CD45RO+ enriched T cells. The receptors were sampled from a man in his fifties in good health.

There are a few counts of this clonotype. This chain links TRBV7-2 with TRBJ2-7, with D unclear. In germline, CDR1 is SGHTA, CDR2 FQGNSA. The ends were cut back, 5 bases at V and 6 bases at J, with 17 bases in the middle. The CDR3 contains 14 residues. DNA for the CDR3: TGTGCCAGCAGCCCAGAGAGCTACCCCTCCGAGCAGTACTTC. Its protein is CASSPESYPSEQYF. The variable domain in full, with the rest retrieved from reference TRBV7-2 and TRBJ2-7, is GAGVSQSPSNKVTEKGKDVELRCDPISGHTALYWYRQSLGQGLEFLIYFQGNSAPDKSGLPSDRFSAERTGGSVSTLTIQRTQQEDSAVYLCASSPESYPSEQYFGPGTRLTVT.

This clonotype was counted many times. The rearrangement joins TRBV20-1 to TRBJ2-5, with 11 bases lining up with TRBD1. Germline V CDR1 and CDR2: DFQATT, SNEGSKA (reference sequence). The CDR3 consists of 15 residues. With V trimmed by 3 bases and J by 2 bases, 5 bases remained unmatched. The CDR3 protein is CSASVWDRGQETQYF. The DNA for the CDR3 is TGCAGTGCTAGTGTCTGGGACAGGGGGCAAGAGACCCAGTACTTC.

This clonotype has a handful of counts. This rearrangement joins TRBV9 to TRBJ2-5, with D possibly called TRBD1 or TRBD2 (7 bases each). V gave up 4 bases and J gave up 2 bases, with 21 bases separating them. The CDR3 totals 17 residues. Germline lookup yields CDR1 SGDLS and CDR2 YYNGEE. CDR3 protein: CASSTWGQTGGQETQYF. The CDR3, as DNA: TGTGCCAGCAGCACCTGGGGACAGACGGGGGGTCAAGAGACCCAGTACTTC.

The sample holds many counts of this clonotype. The genes are TRBV7-2 and TRBJ1-5, with a tentative D call TRBD1 (5 bases). The CDR3 is made up of 15 amino acids. V shed 0 bases and J shed 4 bases, with 10 bases lying between them. The germline gives CDR1 SGHTA, CDR2 FQGNSA. CDR3 region: CASSLAAGRNQPQHF. The CDR3 DNA reads as TGTGCCAGCAGCTTAGCGGCAGGGCGGAATCAGCCCCAGCATTTT.

This clonotype was seen a few times. The chain combines TRBV5-1 with TRBJ1-3, with D hard to call. The germline V and J ends were trimmed by 0 bases and 0 bases, with 7 bases remaining between them. This CDR3 is built from 15 residues. Germline CDR1 and CDR2: SGHRS and YFSETQ. CDR3: CASSLDVGSGNTIYF. DNA of the CDR3: TGCGCCAGCAGCTTGGACGTCGGCTCTGGAAACACCATATATTTT.

The CDR3 spells CASSLDLRDGTQYF. As DNA, the CDR3 is TGTGCCAGCAGCTTAGATCTACGGGACGGGACCCAGTACTTC. The chain uses TRBV7-9 and TRBJ2-5, with D possibly called TRBD1 or TRBD2 (5 bases each). Deletions cut 1 base from V and 7 bases from J, with 13 bases between. The CDR3 is made up of 14 amino acids. Germline CDR1 is SEHNR and CDR2 is FQNEAQ (reference sequence). The full variable domain, with the rest looked up from reference TRBV7-9 and TRBJ2-5, is DTGVSQNPRHKITKRGQNVTFRCDPISEHNRLYWYRQTLGQGPEFLTYFQNEAQLEKSRLLSDRFSAERPKGSFSTLEIQRTEQGDSAMYLCASSLDLRDGTQYFGPGTRLLVL.

Ten or more counts support this clonotype. CDR3 residues: CAISESKGHLSHRNTIYF. CDR3 DNA sequence: TGTGCCATCAGTGAGTCGAAGGGACACCTTTCTCATAGAAACACCATATATTTT. V and J are TRBV10-3 and TRBJ1-3, with a weak D call TRBD1 (6 bases). The germline gives CDR1 ENHRY, CDR2 SYGVKD. The CDR3 is 18 amino acids. V dropped 0 bases and J dropped 5 bases, with 20 bases sitting between them.

This clonotype was seen a handful of times. The V gene is TRBV4-3, the J gene TRBJ2-6; 10 bases match TRBD1. V dropped 0 bases and J dropped 3; count of bases not matched to a gene: 11. CDR3 length: 20 residues. The germline gives CDR1 LGHNA, CDR2 YSLEER. The CDR3 DNA reads as TGCGCCAGCAGCCAAGATTCGAGACAGGGGGCTATTGGTGGGGCCAACGTCCTGACTTTC. It is translated as CASSQDSRQGAIGGANVLTF.

In this sample, this clonotype turned up many times. The rearrangement links TRBV7-2 to TRBJ2-1, with D uncertain. This CDR3 spans 14 amino acids. V lost 5 bases and J lost 2, with 10 bases in between. Per the germline V gene, CDR1 is SGHTA and CDR2 is FQGNSA. The CDR3 bases are TGTGCCAGCAGCCCAGGTGCCCCCTACAATGAGCAGTTCTTC. It encodes CASSPGAPYNEQFF.

This clonotype was observed at least ten times. DNA of the CDR3: TGTGCCATCGTCAGGGGGCAAGTGAGCTCTGGGGCCAACGTCCTGACTTTC. Translating it yields CAIVRGQVSSGANVLTF. The chain uses TRBV5-3 and TRBJ2-6, with 8 bases that match TRBD1. TRBV5-3 is an open reading frame whose function is uncertain. V was clipped by 9 bases and J by 0 bases; unmatched bases: 11. This CDR3 is 17 amino acids long.

In its sample, this clonotype was seen many times. The gene calls are TRBV4-1 and TRBJ1-3; no definite D call. The CDR3 spans 17 residues. The germline CDR1 and CDR2 sequences are MGHRA and YSYEKL. Deletions cut 2 bases from V and 5 bases from J, with 19 bases between. CDR3 protein: CASSQNHEIISRNTIYF. The CDR3 nucleotides are TGCGCCAGCAGCCAAAACCACGAGATCATTTCCAGAAACACCATATATTTT.

This clonotype has only a few counts. J is TRBJ1-1 and V is TRBV6-5, with 9 bases lining up with TRBD1. This CDR3 comprises 17 residues. Germline CDR1 MNHEY, CDR2 SVGAGI. V dropped 2 bases and J dropped 1; count of bases not matched to a gene: 8. The CDR3 DNA follows: TGTGCCAGCAGTTACCCCCGACAGGGGGGGACGAACACTGAAGCTTTCTTT. Protein: CASSYPRQGGTNTEAFF.

Note on this clonotype: This may come from a read error, since a much larger clone is one base off. The chain links TRBV6-1 to TRBJ2-1, with 8 nucleotides matching TRBD1. This CDR3 has 15 residues. CDR1 and CDR2 from the germline V gene are MNHNS and SASEGT. This chain's CDR3 is CASSLRQGQYNELFF. Here the CDR3 DNA reads TGTGCCAGCAGTCTTCGACAGGGGCAGTACAATGAGCTGTTCTTC.

This clonotype turned up a few times. The chain combines TRBV7-9 with TRBJ2-7; the match to TRBD2 covers 13 bases. The CDR3 covers 17 residues. The V segment lost 2 bases and the J segment 4 bases; nucleotides outside the gene matches: 8. Germline CDR1 is SEHNR and CDR2 is FQNEAQ (reference sequence). The CDR3 region is CASSLLGTSGKTYEQYF. The CDR3 nucleotides are TGTGCCAGCAGCTTATTAGGGACTAGCGGGAAGACATACGAGCAGTACTTC.

V gene TRBV18 combines with J gene TRBJ2-2; D may match TRBD1 or TRBD2 (6 bases each). The CDR3 runs to 14 residues. The germline CDR1 and CDR2 sequences are KGHSH and LQKENI. The ends were cut back, 3 bases at V and 7 bases at J, with 12 bases in the middle. CDR3 residues: CASSPLQGLGELFF. The CDR3 nucleotides are TGTGCCAGCTCACCGTTACAGGGACTCGGGGAGCTGTTTTTT.

The table lists this clonotype with many counts. The gene calls are TRBV4-2 and TRBJ2-1, with TRBD1 matching over 7 bases. V was clipped by 1 base and J by 5 bases; unmatched bases: 5. The CDR3 runs to 15 residues. CDR1 and CDR2 from the germline V gene are LGHNA and YNFKEQ. The CDR3 reads CASSQGGGTDNEQFF. In DNA form, the CDR3 reads TGTGCCAGCAGCCAAGGGGGTGGGACAGACAATGAGCAGTTCTTC.

At least ten counts were recorded for this clonotype. The chain employs TRBV5-1 and TRBJ1-1, with TRBD1 matching 7 bases. After removal of 3 bases from V and 9 bases from J, the junction contained 17 bases not matched to a gene. CDR1 and CDR2 from the germline V gene are SGHRS and YFSETQ. The CDR3 consists of 16 residues. The CDR3 DNA reads TGCGCCAGCAGCTCCCCTGATACCAGGGGGAAGGCACAAGCTTTCTTT. Residues: CASSSPDTRGKAQAFF. Drawing the rest from reference TRBV5-1 and TRBJ1-1, the complete variable domain is KAGVTQTPRYLIKTRGQQVTLSCSPISGHRSVSWYQQTPGQGLQFLFEYFSETQRNKGNFPGRFSGRQFSNSRSEMNVSTLELGDSALYLCASSSPDTRGKAQAFFGQGTRLTVV.

This clonotype was seen repeatedly, ten times or more. The V and J genes are TRBV7-9 and TRBJ2-2; D remains ambiguous. CDR1 and CDR2 from the germline V gene are SEHNR and FQNEAQ (reference sequence). V dropped 3 bases and J dropped 6 bases, with 5 bases sitting between them. The CDR3 is made up of 12 amino acids. The CDR3 sequence: CASSFGSGELFF. Written as DNA, the CDR3 is TGTGCCAGCAGCTTCGGGTCCGGGGAGCTGTTTTTT. The variable domain in full, completed from reference TRBV7-9 and TRBJ2-2, reads DTGVSQNPRHKITKRGQNVTFRCDPISEHNRLYWYRQTLGQGPEFLTYFQNEAQLEKSRLLSDRFSAERPKGSFSTLEIQRTEQGDSAMYLCASSFGSGELFFGEGSRLTVL.

This clonotype was counted between two and nine times. Germline and junction disagree at one end, which may indicate a read error. V usage is TRBV6-1 and J usage is TRBJ2-4; TRBD1 matches 8 bases. CDR1 MNHNS and CDR2 SASEGT come from the germline V gene. The CDR3 contains 17 residues. The CDR3 loop reads CASRPRMGQVSVGEEPF. CDR3 DNA sequence: TGTGCCAGCAGACCTAGAATGGGACAGGTCTCTGTCGGGGAGGAACCGTTC.

The CDR3 nucleotides are TGTGCCAGCAGCTGGGGGATGGAGGGCTACGAGCAGTACTTC. This sequence encodes CASSWGMEGYEQYF. The J gene is TRBJ2-7, the V gene TRBV7-6, with D possibly matching TRBD2 (6 bases). The CDR3 contains 14 residues. The V end was cut by 4 bases, the J end by 3 bases, with 13 bases between. Germline CDR1 is SGHVS and CDR2 is FNYEAQ.

This clonotype has ten or more counts. The chain employs TRBV5-1 and TRBJ1-3; D is unclear. There are 16 residues in the CDR3. The germline V and J ends were trimmed by 1 base and 4 bases, with 15 bases remaining between them. Looked up from germline, CDR1 is SGHRS and CDR2 is YFSETQ. CDR3 nucleotide sequence: TGCGCCAGCAGCTTGAACTCCCTCGACTCCGGAAACACCATATATTTT. It specifies CASSLNSLDSGNTIYF. Using reference TRBV5-1 and TRBJ1-3 for the parts outside the CDR3, the full variable domain is KAGVTQTPRYLIKTRGQQVTLSCSPISGHRSVSWYQQTPGQGLQFLFEYFSETQRNKGNFPGRFSGRQFSNSRSEMNVSTLELGDSALYLCASSLNSLDSGNTIYFGEGSWLTVV.

This chain connects TRBV6-1 to TRBJ1-2; tentatively, D is TRBD1 (6 bases). Germline lookup yields CDR1 MNHNS and CDR2 SASEGT. The germline V and J ends were trimmed by 6 bases and 5 bases, with 16 bases remaining between them. CDR3 length: 14 amino acids. In DNA form, the CDR3 reads TGTGCCAGCAGCACCGGGACATCATGGTATGGCTACACCTTC. Translating gives CASSTGTSWYGYTF.

This clonotype was recorded many times. The V call is TRBV24-1, the J call TRBJ2-7; TRBD1 matches at 7 bases. In germline, CDR1 is KGHDR, CDR2 SFDVKD. The CDR3 is 13 amino acids. J was trimmed by 5 bases and V by 7 bases; bases with no gene match: 7. The CDR3 sequence is CATSRDSLDEQYF. The CDR3, as DNA: TGTGCCACCAGCAGGGACAGCCTAGACGAGCAGTACTTC.

V and J are TRBV28 and TRBJ2-1; D tentatively fits TRBD1 or TRBD2 (5 bases each). This CDR3 is built from 17 residues. Trimming left V 3 bases short and J 6 bases short, with 21 bases between. Germline CDR1 is MDHEN and CDR2 is SYDVKM. The CDR3 loop reads CASSFSVFGTRTNEQFF. In DNA form, the CDR3 reads TGTGCCAGCAGTTTCTCTGTCTTTGGGACCCGGACCAATGAGCAGTTCTTC.

This clonotype was found a few times. The V and J genes are TRBV11-1 and TRBJ2-7; a possible D gene is TRBD1 (6 bases). The germline CDR1 and CDR2 sequences are SGHAT and FQDESV (reference sequence). The CDR3 sequence is 14 residues long. Deletions cut 5 bases from V and 3 bases from J, with 14 bases between. CDR3 amino acids: CASSTRQELYEQYF. The DNA of the CDR3 is TGTGCCAGCAGCACTCGACAGGAACTCTACGAGCAGTACTTC. The whole variable domain, filled in from reference TRBV11-1 and TRBJ2-7, reads EAEVAQSPRYKITEKSQAVAFWCDPISGHATLYWYRQILGQGPELLVQFQDESVVDDSQLPKDRFSAERLKGVDSTLKIQPAELGDSAMYLCASSTRQELYEQYFGPGTRLTVT.

CDR3 sequence reads: CSAKLGASSYNEQFF. CDR3 nucleotide sequence: TGCAGCGCCAAGCTCGGCGCCAGCTCCTACAATGAGCAGTTCTTC. J is TRBJ2-1 and V is TRBV29-1; D remains ambiguous. The CDR3 has 15 residues. The germline CDR1 and CDR2 sequences are SQVTM and ANQGSEA. V was trimmed by 7 bases and J by 0 bases, leaving 16 bases between them.